These T cell receptor beta chains were read from a single sample in a study of CD4 T cells in relation to SARS-CoV-2 and coronaviruses. Method: immunoSEQ multiplex PCR; TCRdb's copy keeps in-frame clones and lacks some. The sample has 15,000 to 20,000 clones, approximately 77% seen once. No antigen has been assigned to these receptors. The sequencing input was CD4+ T cells from PBMCs, cultured in vitro. All receptors come from a human donor in good health. The CDR3 runs from the conserved cysteine through the conserved F or W. Fields, in order: J gene, D gene, V gene, clone size, CDR3 protein, CDR3 DNA. The D gene is left open where the match is weak. Clone size is given for some rows only: seen once, a few or many times, or a class if the clone is expanded.

TRBJ1-6 | TRBD1 | TRBV19 | NA | CASSRDSGETPLHF | TGTGCCAGTAGTAGGGACAGTGGAGAGACACCCCTCCACTTT
TRBJ1-1 | NA | TRBV18 | once | CASSPGTEAFF | TGTGCCAGCTCACCAGGGACTGAAGCTTTCTTT
TRBJ2-7 | TRBD2 | TRBV2 | NA | CASSVTPGLAGSEQYF | TGTGCCAGCAGTGTAACCCCGGGACTAGCGGGAAGCGAGCAGTACTTC
TRBJ1-3 | NA | TRBV7-9 | few | CASLRSGEDTIYF | TGTGCCAGCCTGAGAAGCGGGGAGGACACCATATATTTT
TRBJ2-1 | NA | TRBV10-1 | NA | CASSPGINNEQFF | TGCGCCAGCAGTCCCGGGATAAACAATGAGCAGTTCTTC
TRBJ1-1 | NA | TRBV6-5 | NA | CASSRYDTEAFF | TGTGCCAGCAGTAGATACGACACTGAAGCTTTCTTT
TRBJ2-1 | NA | TRBV29-1 | NA | CSVAATANEQFF | TGCAGCGTTGCGGCGACGGCCAATGAGCAGTTCTTC
TRBJ2-2 | NA | TRBV2 | NA | CASSPDNANTGELFF | TGTGCCAGCAGTCCAGACAACGCGAACACCGGGGAGCTGTTTTTT
TRBJ2-3 | TRBD2 | TRBV9 | NA | CASSPTSGRATDTQYF | TGTGCCAGCAGCCCCACTAGCGGGAGGGCCACAGATACGCAGTATTTT
TRBJ2-7 | TRBD1 | TRBV19 | once | CASSDDRGHQGEQYF | TGTGCCAGTAGTGACGACAGGGGGCATCAAGGCGAGCAGTACTTC
TRBJ1-5 | TRBD1 | TRBV10-3 | once | CAIRGTGDWDQPQHF | TGTGCCATCAGAGGGACAGGGGATTGGGATCAGCCCCAGCATTTT
TRBJ1-2 | TRBD1 | TRBV2 | few | CASSALVQGSGGYTF | TGTGCCAGCAGTGCCCTAGTACAGGGGAGTGGGGGCTACACCTTC
TRBJ2-5 | TRBD1 | TRBV2 | NA | CASSELGGPRGETQYF | TGTGCCAGCAGTGAATTAGGGGGCCCTAGGGGAGAGACCCAGTACTTC
TRBJ2-3 | TRBD2 | TRBV24-1 | NA | CATSESGGITDTQYF | TGTGCCACCAGTGAGTCGGGAGGGATCACAGATACGCAGTATTTT
TRBJ1-5 | NA | TRBV15 | NA | CATSRVRSGPGNQPQHF | TGTGCCACCAGCAGAGTACGGTCGGGACCGGGCAATCAGCCCCAGCATTTT
TRBJ2-5 | NA | TRBV10-3 | NA | CAISAPQQETQYF | TGTGCCATCAGTGCCCCTCAACAGGAGACCCAGTACTTC